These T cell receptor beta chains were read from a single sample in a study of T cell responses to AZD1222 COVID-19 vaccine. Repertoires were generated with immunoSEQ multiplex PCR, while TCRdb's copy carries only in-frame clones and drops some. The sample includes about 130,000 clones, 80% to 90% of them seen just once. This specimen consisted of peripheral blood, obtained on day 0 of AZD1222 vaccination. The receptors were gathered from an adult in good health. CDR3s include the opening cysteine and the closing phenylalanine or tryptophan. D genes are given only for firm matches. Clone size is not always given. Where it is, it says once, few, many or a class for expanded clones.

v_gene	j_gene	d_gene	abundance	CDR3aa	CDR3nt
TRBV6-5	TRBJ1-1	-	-	CASSYSIGYTEAFF	TGTGCCAGCAGTTACTCGATTGGGTACACTGAAGCTTTCTTT
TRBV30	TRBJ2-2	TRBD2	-	CATTSGGNTGELFF	TGTGCCACAACTAGCGGGGGAAACACCGGGGAGCTGTTTTTT
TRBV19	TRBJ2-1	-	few	CASSIDLGYNEQFF	TGTGCCAGTAGTATAGACCTAGGCTACAATGAGCAGTTCTTC
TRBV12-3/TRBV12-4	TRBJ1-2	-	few	CASRQGRNYGYTF	TGTGCCAGCAGGCAAGGACGGAACTATGGCTACACCTTC
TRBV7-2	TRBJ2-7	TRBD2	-	CASSLAGTRTYEQYF	TGTGCCAGCAGCTTAGCCGGGACTAGGACCTACGAGCAGTACTTC
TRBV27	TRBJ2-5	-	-	CASSPTVWETQYF	TGTGCCAGCAGCCCCACTGTTTGGGAGACCCAGTACTTC
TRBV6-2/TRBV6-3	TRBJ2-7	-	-	CASSPSPGGYYEQYF	TGTGCCAGCAGCCCAAGCCCCGGAGGTTACTACGAGCAGTACTTC
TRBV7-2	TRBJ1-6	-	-	CASSLNVRTSYNSPLHF	TGTGCCAGCAGCTTGAACGTGCGGACCTCCTATAATTCACCCCTCCACTTT
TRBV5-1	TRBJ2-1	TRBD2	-	CASSPGLAGDRGEQFF	TGCGCCAGCAGCCCGGGTCTAGCGGGGGACCGAGGTGAGCAGTTCTTC
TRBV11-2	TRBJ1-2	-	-	CASSLSGVRGYTF	TGTGCCAGCAGCTTATCGGGGGTTAGAGGCTACACCTTC
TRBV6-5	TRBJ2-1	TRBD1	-	CASAGTGGSYNEQFF	TGTGCCAGCGCCGGGACAGGGGGCTCCTACAATGAGCAGTTCTTC
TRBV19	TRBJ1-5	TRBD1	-	CASTATGEGYQPQHF	TGTGCCAGTACCGCGACAGGGGAGGGATATCAGCCCCAGCATTTT
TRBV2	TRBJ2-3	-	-	CASSGLGTDTQYF	TGTGCCAGCAGTGGTCTAGGCACAGATACGCAGTATTTT
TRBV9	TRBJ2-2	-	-	CASSVGSFKGRAGELFF	TGTGCCAGCAGCGTAGGGTCCTTCAAGGGGCGGGCCGGGGAGCTGTTTTTT
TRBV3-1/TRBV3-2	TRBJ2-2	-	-	CASSQLPNTGELFF	TGTGCCAGCAGCCAATTGCCCAACACCGGGGAGCTGTTTTTT
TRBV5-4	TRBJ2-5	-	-	CASSPGLGSTQYF	TGTGCCAGCAGCCCGGGATTGGGGTCGACCCAGTACTTC
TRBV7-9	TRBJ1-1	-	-	CASSLAAGGRAGGTEAFF	TGTGCCAGCAGCTTAGCGGCAGGTGGCAGGGCCGGAGGCACTGAAGCTTTCTTT
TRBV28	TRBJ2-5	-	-	CASSFYRMVQETQYF	TGTGCCAGCAGTTTCTATCGTATGGTACAAGAGACCCAGTACTTC
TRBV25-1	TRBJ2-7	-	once	CASSELSGRGSYEQYF	TGTGCCAGCAGTGAATTGTCGGGCAGGGGATCGTACGAGCAGTACTTC
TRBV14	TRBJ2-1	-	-	CASSQGRMNEQFF	TGTGCCAGCAGCCAGGGAAGGATGAATGAGCAGTTCTTC
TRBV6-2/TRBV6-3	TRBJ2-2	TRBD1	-	CASSFGQGDTGELFF	TGTGCCAGCAGTTTCGGGCAGGGGGACACCGGGGAGCTGTTTTTT
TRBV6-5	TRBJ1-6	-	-	CASSYQYHNSPLHF	TGTGCCAGCAGTTATCAGTATCATAATTCACCCCTCCACTTT
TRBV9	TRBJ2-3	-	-	CASSPGAPTDTQYF	TGTGCCAGCAGCCCGGGGGCCCCCACAGATACGCAGTATTTT
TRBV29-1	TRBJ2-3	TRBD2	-	CSVRGTSGSTDTQYF	TGCAGCGTTAGGGGGACTAGCGGGAGCACAGATACGCAGTATTTT
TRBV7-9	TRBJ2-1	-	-	CASSPPLTAQFF	TGTGCCAGCAGCCCCCCCCTGACAGCGCAGTTCTTC
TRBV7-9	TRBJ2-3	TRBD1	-	CASTKTGSTDTQYF	TGTGCCAGCACCAAGACAGGGAGCACAGATACGCAGTATTTT
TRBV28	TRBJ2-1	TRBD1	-	CASSPPGWAGGKGEQFF	TGTGCCAGCAGTCCCCCGGGCTGGGCAGGGGGCAAAGGTGAGCAGTTCTTC
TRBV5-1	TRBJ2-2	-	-	CASSSRVSTGELFF	TGCGCCAGCAGCTCCAGGGTTTCCACCGGGGAGCTGTTTTTT
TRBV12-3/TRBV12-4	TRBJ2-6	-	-	CASTASGANVLTF	TGTGCCAGCACTGCCTCTGGGGCCAACGTCCTGACTTTC
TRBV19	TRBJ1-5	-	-	CASRLGGGAQPQHF	TGTGCCAGTAGATTGGGGGGGGGTGCTCAGCCCCAGCATTTT
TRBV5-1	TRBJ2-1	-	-	CASSFLIPGTEQFF	TGCGCCAGCAGTTTTTTAATTCCCGGGACAGAGCAGTTCTTC
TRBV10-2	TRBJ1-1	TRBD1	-	CASSSRGQDAYTEAFF	TGCGCCAGCAGTAGTCGAGGACAGGATGCTTACACTGAAGCTTTCTTT
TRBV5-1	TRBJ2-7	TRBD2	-	CASSLSGVGVNYEQYF	TGCGCCAGCAGCTTGAGCGGGGTGGGTGTAAACTACGAGCAGTACTTC